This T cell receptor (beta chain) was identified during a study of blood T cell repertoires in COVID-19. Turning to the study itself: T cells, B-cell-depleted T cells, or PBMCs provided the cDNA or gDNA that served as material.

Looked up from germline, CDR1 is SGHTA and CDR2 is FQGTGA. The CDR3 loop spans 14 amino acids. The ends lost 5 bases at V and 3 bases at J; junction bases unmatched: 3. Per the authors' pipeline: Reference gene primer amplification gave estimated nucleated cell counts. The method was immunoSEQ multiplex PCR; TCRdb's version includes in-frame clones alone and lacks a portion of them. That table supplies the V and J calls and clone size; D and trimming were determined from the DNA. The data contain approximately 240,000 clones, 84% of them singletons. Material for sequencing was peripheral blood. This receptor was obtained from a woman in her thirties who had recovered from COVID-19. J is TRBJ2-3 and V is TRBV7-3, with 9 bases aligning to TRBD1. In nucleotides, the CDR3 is TGTGCCAGCAGCCCGGACAGGGGAACAGATACGCAGTATTTT. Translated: CASSPDRGTDTQYF.